This T cell receptor beta chain appears in the sequencing data of a study of PD-L1 blockade in urothelial cancer. On the study more broadly: Patients with male sex and bladder-origin urothelial cancer accounted for twenty-five of 29 enrolled. Blood drawn 3 weeks (second dose) and 6 weeks after treatment start was analyzed.

This table comes from immunoSEQ multiplex PCR, and its TCRdb copy is limited to in-frame clones, with some not included. The sample shows tens of thousands of clones, roughly 85% of them seen only once. J gave up 5 bases and V 8 bases, and 5 bases lay outside the gene matches. This CDR3 comprises 14 residues. Germline V gives CDR1 MNHNY, CDR2 SVGAGI (reference sequence). Time point described: pretreatment peripheral blood. The receptor comes from a woman in her sixties or seventies with urothelial cancer. The material was PBMCs, obtained around atezolizumab (anti-PD-L1) treatment. The chain recombines TRBV6-6 with TRBJ2-2; TRBD2 aligns across 10 bases. The CDR3 DNA follows: TGTGCCAGCGGAACTAGCGGGACAACCGGGGAGCTGTTTTTT. Translated, it gives CASGTSGTTGELFF.